This entry lists 20 T cell receptor beta chains sequenced from one sample in a study of T cell responses to AZD1222 COVID-19 vaccine. Sequenced by immunoSEQ multiplex PCR; TCRdb stores in-frame clones only, minus some. Here the sample spans tens of thousands of clones, 89% being singletons. Here the sequenced sample was peripheral blood, taken on day 0 of AZD1222 vaccination. All receptors derive from an adult in good health.

This chain links TRBV28 with TRBJ1-1, with TRBD1 as a possible D gene (6 bases). The ends were cut back, 7 bases at V and 5 bases at J, with 26 bases in the middle. This CDR3 is 17 amino acids long. The germline CDR1 and CDR2 sequences are MDHEN and SYDVKM. The CDR3 region is CASNGLGRTGRWTEAFF. As DNA, the CDR3 is TGTGCCAGCAACGGATTAGGGCGAACAGGGAGATGGACTGAAGCTTTCTTT.

The V gene is TRBV10-3, the J gene TRBJ1-5; D is unclear. Germline V lookup: CDR1 ENHRY, CDR2 SYGVKD. V was clipped by 5 bases and J by 1 base, with 6 bases between them. The CDR3 sequence is 13 residues long. Here the CDR3 DNA reads TGTGCCATCAGTTTAGTGAGCAATCAGCCCCAGCATTTT. Encoded protein: CAISLVSNQPQHF.

The sample holds a few counts of this clone. This chain connects TRBV6-5 to TRBJ2-5; D may be TRBD2 (6 bases). The germline gives CDR1 MNHEY, CDR2 SVGAGI. The CDR3 sequence is 12 residues long. V was trimmed by 7 bases and J by 5 bases, leaving 11 bases between them. CDR3 bases: TGTGCCAGCAAGGCGGGGCCGGAGACCCAGTACTTC. Protein product: CASKAGPETQYF.

The rearrangement joins TRBV3-1 (or the pseudogene TRBV3-2) to TRBJ2-3; D gene uncertain. CDR3 length: 13 residues. Per the germline V gene, CDR1 is LGHDT and CDR2 is YNNKEL (reference sequence). V shed 0 bases and J shed 8 bases, with 9 bases lying between them. In nucleotides, the CDR3 is TGTGCCAGCAGCCAAGAGGGTTCTACTACGCAGTATTTT. Protein: CASSQEGSTTQYF.

The J gene is TRBJ2-1, the V gene TRBV11-2, with no clear D. The ends were cut back, 0 bases at V and 10 bases at J, with 10 bases in the middle. This CDR3 region has 13 residues. CDR1 is SGHAT and CDR2 is FQNNGV in the germline V gene. The CDR3 sequence: CASSLDQNREQFF. The CDR3 nucleotides read TGTGCCAGCAGCTTAGATCAGAACAGAGAGCAGTTCTTC.

The CDR3, as DNA: TGTGCCAGCAGCCCCCACTCGGGGACCCAAGGGGGCTACACCTTC. This encodes CASSPHSGTQGGYTF. The chain joins TRBV7-3 to TRBJ1-2; the D gene is possibly TRBD1 (5 bases). The germline gives CDR1 SGHTA, CDR2 FQGTGA. V was pared by 5 bases and J by 8 bases, with 21 bases between. This CDR3 comprises 15 residues.

For the CDR3, the DNA is TGTGCCAGCAGCTTAGGGGCTGGCTCCTACGAGCAGTACTTC. Amino acid sequence: CASSLGAGSYEQYF. The V and J genes are TRBV7-9 and TRBJ2-7; D is unresolved. This CDR3 comprises 14 residues. V shed 1 base and J shed 0 bases, with 7 bases lying between them. The germline CDR1 and CDR2 sequences are SEHNR and FQNEAQ (reference sequence).

The gene calls are TRBV9 and TRBJ1-1; D unresolved. The CDR3 sequence is 13 residues long. The V end was cut by 2 bases, the J end by 1 base, with 6 bases between. CDR1 and CDR2 (germline): SGDLS, YYNGEE. The CDR3 here is CASSVGSNTEAFF. In nucleotides, the CDR3 is TGTGCCAGCAGCGTGGGATCGAACACTGAAGCTTTCTTT.

The J gene is TRBJ2-5, the V gene TRBV20-1; D is ambiguous. V was clipped by 2 bases and J by 4 bases, with 5 bases between them. CDR1 is DFQATT, CDR2 SNEGSKA, per germline (reference sequence). This CDR3 spans 11 amino acids. In nucleotides, the CDR3 is TGCAGTGCTAGATTATTAGAGACCCAGTACTTC. It yields the protein CSARLLETQYF.

The DNA for the CDR3 is TGTGCCAGCAGTTTAAACAGCTATGGCTACACCTTC. It translates to CASSLNSYGYTF. The chain links TRBV28 to TRBJ1-2; D unresolved. This CDR3 has 12 amino acids. Germline V gene data show CDR1 as MDHEN and CDR2 as SYDVKM. V was cut by 2 bases and J by 4 bases, with 5 bases left in between.

The rearrangement joins TRBV18 to TRBJ2-1, with D unresolved. V dropped 3 bases and J dropped 4 bases, with 13 bases sitting between them. Germline CDR1 is KGHSH and CDR2 is LQKENI. The CDR3 length is 15 residues. DNA for the CDR3: TGTGCCAGCTCACCGTCGTTGGTGCGGTACAATGAGCAGTTCTTC. As protein: CASSPSLVRYNEQFF.

This sequence joins TRBV28 and TRBJ1-2, with TRBD1 as a possible D gene (5 bases). The CDR3 contains 17 residues. V shed 2 bases and J shed 2 bases, with 18 bases lying between them. CDR1 is MDHEN, CDR2 SYDVKM, per germline. This CDR3 is CASSLTLEGKGNYGYTF. The CDR3 DNA is TGTGCCAGCAGTTTAACCCTAGAGGGGAAAGGGAACTATGGCTACACCTTC.

V and J are TRBV30 and TRBJ2-7; TRBD1 matches 7 bases. The trim removed 8 bases at V and 3 bases at J, leaving 10 bases unmatched. The CDR3 consists of 13 residues. Germline assignment: CDR1 GTSNPN and CDR2 SVGIG (reference sequence). CDR3 protein: CAGLTGNGYEQYF. As DNA, the CDR3 is TGTGCCGGACTGACAGGGAACGGCTACGAGCAGTACTTC.

This chain uses TRBV7-6 with TRBJ2-1; 11 nucleotides agree with TRBD2. Unmatched junction bases numbered 7, after V lost 5 bases and J lost 7 bases. CDR3 length: 15 amino acids. Germline CDR1 reads SGHVS; CDR2 reads FNYEAQ. The CDR3 coding sequence is TGTGCCAGCAGCCTGGGACTAGCGGAAACGAATGAGCAGTTCTTC. Translation: CASSLGLAETNEQFF.

CDR3 protein: CASSHDRDTGELFF. CDR3 DNA sequence: TGTGCCAGCAGCCACGACAGGGACACCGGGGAGCTGTTTTTT. The genes are TRBV5-4 and TRBJ2-2; 7 bases match TRBD1. CDR1 and CDR2 (germline): SGHNT, YYREEE (reference sequence). The CDR3 length is 14 residues. The J segment lost 3 bases and the V segment lost 4 bases, leaving 3 bases of the junction unmatched.

This chain uses TRBV5-1 with TRBJ2-5; 9 bases align to TRBD2. Germline V gene lookup returns CDR1 SGHRS and CDR2 YFSETQ. CDR3 length: 16 residues. V was pared by 4 bases and J by 8 bases, with 15 bases of the junction left unmatched. CDR3 protein: CASSRDSGRPAETQYF. CDR3 in DNA: TGCGCCAGCAGCCGAGACAGCGGGAGGCCTGCTGAAACCCAGTACTTC.

The gene calls are TRBV2 and TRBJ1-1; 8 positions agree with TRBD1. Per the germline V gene, CDR1 is SNHLY and CDR2 is FYNNEI. The CDR3 runs to 16 residues. V trimming: 0 bases; J trimming: 4 bases; junction bases outside the gene matches: 7. DNA of the CDR3: TGTGCCAGCAGTGAAGCCCGGACAGGGCGGGGCACTGAAGCTTTCTTT. Amino acid sequence: CASSEARTGRGTEAFF. The whole variable domain, filled in from reference TRBV2 and TRBJ1-1, reads EPEVTQTPSHQVTQMGQEVILRCVPISNHLYFYWYRQILGQKVEFLVSFYNNEISEKSEIFDDQFSVERPDGSNFTLKIRSTKLEDSAMYFCASSEARTGRGTEAFFGQGTRLTVV.

V gene TRBV30 combines with J gene TRBJ2-1; D remains ambiguous. Looked up from germline, CDR1 is GTSNPN and CDR2 is SVGIG (reference sequence). V was cut by 2 bases and J by 7 bases, with 6 bases left in between. This CDR3 spans 11 amino acids. CDR3: CAWSMGNEQFF. In nucleotides, the CDR3 is TGTGCCTGGAGTATGGGGAATGAGCAGTTCTTC.

The chain links TRBV6-1 to TRBJ2-2; 10 positions match TRBD2. The ends lost 4 bases at V and 0 bases at J; junction bases unmatched: 2. The germline V gene has CDR1 MNHNS and CDR2 SASEGT. This CDR3 is 16 amino acids long. The CDR3 region has the DNA TGTGCCAGCAGTGGGACTAGCGGAGCGAACACCGGGGAGCTGTTTTTT. Its translation is CASSGTSGANTGELFF.

The rearrangement links TRBV29-1 to TRBJ2-3, with no clear D. CDR3 length: 12 amino acids. Germline assignment: CDR1 SQVTM and CDR2 ANQGSEA. Trimming took off 4 bases at V and 1 base at J, with 6 bases between the two ends. This chain's CDR3 is CSVVQGTDTQYF. DNA of the CDR3: TGCAGCGTTGTCCAGGGCACAGATACGCAGTATTTT.